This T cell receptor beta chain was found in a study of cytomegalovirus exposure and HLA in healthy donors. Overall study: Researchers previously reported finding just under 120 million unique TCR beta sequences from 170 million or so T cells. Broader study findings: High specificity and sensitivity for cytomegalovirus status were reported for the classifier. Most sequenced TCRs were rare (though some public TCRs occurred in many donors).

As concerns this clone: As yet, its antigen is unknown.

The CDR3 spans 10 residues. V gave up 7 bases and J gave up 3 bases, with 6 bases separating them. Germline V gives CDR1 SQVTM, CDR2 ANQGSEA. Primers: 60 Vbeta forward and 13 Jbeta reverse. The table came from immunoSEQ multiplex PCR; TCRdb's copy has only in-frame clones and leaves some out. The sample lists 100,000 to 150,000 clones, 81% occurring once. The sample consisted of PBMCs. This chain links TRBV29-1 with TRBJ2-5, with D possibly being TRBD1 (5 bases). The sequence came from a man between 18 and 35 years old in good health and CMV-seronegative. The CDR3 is CSGREETQYF. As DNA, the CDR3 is TGCAGCGGCAGGGAAGAGACCCAGTACTTC.